This TCR beta chain was recorded in a study of blood T cell repertoires in COVID-19. Across the study: PBMCs, B-cell-depleted T cells, or T cells provided the cDNA or gDNA that made up the material.

Original analysis: The authors estimated nucleated cell counts from reference gene primer amplification. Sequencing used immunoSEQ multiplex PCR; TCRdb keeps in-frame clones, though not all of them. That table furnishes V, J and clone size, whereas the DNA furnished D and trimming. Here the sample spans about 160,000 clones, less than 85% being singletons. Those enrolled in Seattle joined during active infection and were followed longitudinally afterward. Per germline, CDR1 SGHTA and CDR2 FQGTGA. Losses at the gene ends were 4 bases for V and 2 bases for J; bases not matched to a gene: 4. The CDR3 loop spans 15 amino acids.

The chain is built from TRBV7-3 and TRBJ2-1, with 8 nucleotides matching TRBD1. The source of this sequence is a woman aged 40 to 50 with COVID-19, enrolled during active disease. The sample was peripheral blood. Written as DNA, the CDR3 is TGTGCCAGCAGCTCAGACAGGGGCCCCTACAATGAGCAGTTCTTC. Translation: CASSSDRGPYNEQFF.